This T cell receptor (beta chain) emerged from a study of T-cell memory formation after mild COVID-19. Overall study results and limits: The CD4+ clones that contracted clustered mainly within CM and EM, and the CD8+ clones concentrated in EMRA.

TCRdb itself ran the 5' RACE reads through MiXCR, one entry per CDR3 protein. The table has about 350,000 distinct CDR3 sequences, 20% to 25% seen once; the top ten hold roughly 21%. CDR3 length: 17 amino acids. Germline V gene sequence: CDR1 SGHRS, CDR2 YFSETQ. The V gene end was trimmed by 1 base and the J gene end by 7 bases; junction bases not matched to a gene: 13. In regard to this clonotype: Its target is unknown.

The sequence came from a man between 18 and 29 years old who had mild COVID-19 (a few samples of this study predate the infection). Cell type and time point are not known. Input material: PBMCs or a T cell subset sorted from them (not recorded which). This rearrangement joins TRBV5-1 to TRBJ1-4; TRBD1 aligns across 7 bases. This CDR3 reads CASSLSRDSRGSEKLFF. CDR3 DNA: TGCGCCAGCAGCTTGAGTCGGGACAGCAGGGGTTCTGAAAAACTGTTTTTT.